This TCR beta chain was captured by sequencing in a study of T-cell memory formation after mild COVID-19. Findings and limits, study-wide: Clones shrinking from day 15 to 85 showed even CD4/CD8 mixes; later expanders tilted CD4+.

TCRdb passed the 5' RACE reads through MiXCR, listing each CDR3 protein once. The sample contains about 250,000 distinct CDR3 sequences, around 17% of which appear only once. About this clonotype: The antigen remains unidentified.

This CDR3 spans 13 amino acids. Between the trimmed V and J ends, which lost 4 bases and 1 base, there was a span of 6 bases. The germline V gene has CDR1 SGHDT and CDR2 YYEEEE. The chain is built from TRBV5-6 and TRBJ1-3, with D unclear. Source material: PBMCs or a T cell subset sorted from them (not recorded which). The receptor was isolated from a man younger than 35 who had mild COVID-19 (a few samples of this study predate the infection). Cell type and time point are not known. The CDR3 spells CASSVRSGNTIYF. DNA for the CDR3: TGTGCCAGCAGCGTCAGATCTGGAAACACCATATATTTT.